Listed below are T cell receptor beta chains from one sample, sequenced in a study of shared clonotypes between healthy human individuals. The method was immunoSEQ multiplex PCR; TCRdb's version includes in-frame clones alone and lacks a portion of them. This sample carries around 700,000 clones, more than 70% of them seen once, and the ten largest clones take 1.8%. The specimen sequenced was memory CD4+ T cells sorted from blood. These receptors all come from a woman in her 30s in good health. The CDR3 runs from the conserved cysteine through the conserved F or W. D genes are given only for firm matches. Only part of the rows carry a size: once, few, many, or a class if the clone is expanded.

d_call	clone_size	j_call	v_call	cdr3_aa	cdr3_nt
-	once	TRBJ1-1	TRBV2	CASSVELNTEAFF	TGTGCCAGCAGTGTTGAGTTGAACACTGAAGCTTTCTTT
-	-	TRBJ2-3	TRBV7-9	CASRERLSSTDTQYF	TGTGCCAGCAGAGAACGACTATCTAGCACAGATACGCAGTATTTT
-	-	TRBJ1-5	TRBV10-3	CAISESEGGYQPQHF	TGTGCCATCAGTGAGTCAGAAGGGGGGTATCAGCCCCAGCATTTT
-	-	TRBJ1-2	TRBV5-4	CASNIGRNYGYTF	TGTGCCAGCAACATCGGACGGAACTATGGCTACACCTTC
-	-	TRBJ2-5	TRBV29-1	CSVERAGETQYF	TGCAGCGTGGAGAGAGCGGGAGAGACCCAGTACTTC
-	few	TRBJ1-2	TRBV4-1	CASSQEMVNGYTF	TGCGCCAGCAGCCAAGAAATGGTTAACGGCTACACCTTC
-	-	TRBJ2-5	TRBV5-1	CASSLGGGETQYF	TGCGCCAGCAGCTTGGGGGGAGGAGAGACCCAGTACTTC
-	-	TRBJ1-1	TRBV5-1	CASSRQEYNTEAFF	TGCGCCAGCAGTAGACAGGAGTATAACACTGAAGCTTTCTTT
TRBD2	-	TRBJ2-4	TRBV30	CAWSSLGGTRRNIQYF	TGTGCCTGGAGTTCCCTCGGGGGGACTCGCCGAAACATTCAGTACTTC
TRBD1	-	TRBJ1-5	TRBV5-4	CASSLEGGRPQHF	TGTGCCAGCAGCTTGGAAGGGGGCCGGCCCCAGCATTTT
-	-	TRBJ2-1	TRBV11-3	CASSLDSNNEQFF	TGTGCCAGCAGCTTAGACAGTAACAATGAGCAGTTCTTC
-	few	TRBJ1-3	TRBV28	CASSPHGGTEDTIYF	TGTGCCAGCAGTCCCCATGGGGGTACAGAGGACACCATATATTTT
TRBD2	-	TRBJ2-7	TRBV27	CASKRTSEISYEQYF	TGTGCCAGCAAACGGACTAGCGAGATTTCCTACGAGCAGTACTTC
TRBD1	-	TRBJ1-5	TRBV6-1	CASSALDRINQPQHF	TGTGCCAGCAGTGCCCTGGACAGGATCAATCAGCCCCAGCATTTT
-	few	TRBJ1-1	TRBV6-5	CASLGSGASAHEAFF	TGTGCCAGCCTAGGCAGTGGAGCTTCGGCGCATGAAGCTTTCTTT
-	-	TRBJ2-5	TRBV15	CATSRPVGGAGETQYF	TGTGCCACCAGCCGCCCGGTGGGGGGGGCTGGAGAGACCCAGTACTTC
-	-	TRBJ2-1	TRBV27	CASSHRASTGPQFF	TGTGCCAGCAGTCACCGGGCCTCAACGGGACCACAGTTCTTC
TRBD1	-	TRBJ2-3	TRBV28	CASRPQQGASTDTQYF	TGTGCCAGCAGACCACAACAGGGGGCCAGCACAGATACGCAGTATTTT
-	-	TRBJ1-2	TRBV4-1	CASSQDTDTPYGYTF	TGCGCCAGCAGCCAAGATACAGACACACCCTATGGCTACACCTTC
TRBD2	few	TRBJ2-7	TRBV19	CASSHLLASGLAGAGYEQYF	TGTGCCAGTAGTCACCTACTAGCCTCGGGACTAGCGGGAGCCGGGTACGAGCAGTACTTC
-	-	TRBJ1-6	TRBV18	CASSPDGQGRSPLHF	TGTGCCAGCTCACCGGATGGGCAGGGACGTTCACCCCTCCACTTT
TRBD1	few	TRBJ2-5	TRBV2	CASSGGGKTQYF	TGTGCCAGCTCAGGGGGCGGGAAGACCCAGTACTTC
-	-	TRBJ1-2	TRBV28	CASSRERGFGYTF	TGTGCCAGCAGTCGGGAAAGAGGTTTTGGCTACACCTTC
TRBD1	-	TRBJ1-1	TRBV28	CASSLDRGGKGYEAFF	TGTGCCAGCAGTCTGGACAGGGGCGGCAAGGGTTATGAAGCTTTCTTT
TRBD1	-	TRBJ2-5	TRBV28	CASSWSQGWKETQYF	TGTGCCAGCAGTTGGTCACAGGGGTGGAAAGAGACCCAGTACTTC
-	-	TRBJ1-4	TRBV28	CASSLGSQGNEKLFF	TGTGCCAGCAGTTTAGGTAGTCAGGGGAATGAAAAACTGTTTTTT
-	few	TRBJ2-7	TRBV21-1	CASSRPDYEQYF	TGTGCCAGCAGCAGACCCGATTACGAGCAGTACTTC
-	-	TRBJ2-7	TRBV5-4	CASSRERGSYEQYF	TGTGCCAGCAGCCGCGAGCGTGGGTCCTACGAGCAGTACTTC
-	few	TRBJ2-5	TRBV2	CASSWQETQYF	TGTGCCAGCAGTTGGCAAGAGACCCAGTACTTC
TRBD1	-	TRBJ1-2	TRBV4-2	CASRTSGQGTHHLYGYTF	TGTGCCAGCAGGACCTCCGGACAGGGGACCCACCATCTCTATGGCTACACCTTC
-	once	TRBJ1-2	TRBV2	CASKRDPMDGYTF	TGTGCCAGCAAACGGGACCCAATGGATGGCTACACCTTC
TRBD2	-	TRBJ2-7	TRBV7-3	CASSSAGGPGYEQYF	TGTGCCAGCAGCTCAGCGGGAGGGCCGGGGTACGAGCAGTACTTC
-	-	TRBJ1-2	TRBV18	CASSPRQGRYGYTF	TGTGCCAGCTCACCACGTCAAGGACGGTATGGCTACACCTTC
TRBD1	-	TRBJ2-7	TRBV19	CASSQTGGRGEQYF	TGTGCCAGTAGCCAGACAGGGGGCAGGGGCGAGCAGTACTTC
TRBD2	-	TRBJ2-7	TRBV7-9	CASSLGGLDQGREQYF	TGTGCCAGCAGCTTAGGGGGACTAGACCAAGGCCGCGAGCAGTACTTC
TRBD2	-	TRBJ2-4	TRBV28	CASSLAGRDIQYF	TGTGCCAGCAGTTTGGCAGGGAGGGACATTCAGTACTTC
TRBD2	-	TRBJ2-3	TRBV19	CASKTSGSRFADTQYF	TGTGCCAGCAAGACTAGCGGGAGTCGGTTTGCAGATACGCAGTATTTT
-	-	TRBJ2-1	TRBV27	CASSLGASGRYEQFF	TGTGCCAGCAGTTTGGGGGCTAGCGGACGCTATGAGCAGTTCTTC
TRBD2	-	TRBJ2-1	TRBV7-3	CASSLGTSVYNEQFF	TGTGCCAGCAGCCTCGGGACTAGCGTATACAATGAGCAGTTCTTC
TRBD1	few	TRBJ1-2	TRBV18	CASSPPGQENYGYTF	TGTGCCAGCTCACCACCCGGACAGGAGAACTATGGCTACACCTTC
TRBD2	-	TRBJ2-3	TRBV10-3	CAGKRENTDTQYF	TGTGCCGGGAAGCGGGAGAACACAGATACGCAGTATTTT
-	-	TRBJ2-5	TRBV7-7	CASSLQTGQTETQYF	TGTGCCAGCAGCTTACAGACCGGACAGACAGAGACCCAGTACTTC
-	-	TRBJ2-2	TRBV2	CASSSLRGNTGELFF	TGTGCCAGCAGTTCCCTAAGGGGAAACACCGGGGAGCTGTTTTTT
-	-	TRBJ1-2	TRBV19	CASSLSSIYRYGYTF	TGTGCCAGCAGTCTTAGCAGTATCTACCGCTATGGCTACACCTTC